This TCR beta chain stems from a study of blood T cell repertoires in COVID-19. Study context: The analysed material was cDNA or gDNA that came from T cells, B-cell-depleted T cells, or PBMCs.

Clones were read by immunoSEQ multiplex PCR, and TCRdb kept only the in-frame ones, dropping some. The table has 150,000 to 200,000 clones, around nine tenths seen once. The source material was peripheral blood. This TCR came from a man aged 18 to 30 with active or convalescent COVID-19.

CDR3 DNA sequence: TGCGCCAGCAGCGTAGGACAGGGGGCGCGTGAGCAGTACTTC. Translating gives CASSVGQGAREQYF. J is TRBJ2-7 and V is TRBV5-1, with 11 bases that match TRBD1. Germline V gives CDR1 SGHRS, CDR2 YFSETQ. V lost 4 bases to trimming and J lost 7 bases; unmatched junction nucleotides: 7. CDR3 length: 14 residues.